This TCR beta chain was recovered during a study of control samples from healthy donors and cancer patients. TCRdb's copy holds only in-frame clones and misses some; the assay was immunoSEQ multiplex PCR. The sample shows about 77,000 clones, about 92% of them seen only once. The CDR3 has 12 amino acids. Deletions cut 3 bases from V and 5 bases from J, with 7 bases between. CDR1 and CDR2 (germline): LNHDA, SQIVND (reference sequence). The chain carries TRBV19 and TRBJ1-2; D ambiguous. The sequence came from a woman aged 55-70 years in good health. The sample comprised blood. For the CDR3, the DNA is TGTGCCAGTAGTATTGAGGGTTATGGCTACACCTTC. Amino acid sequence: CASSIEGYGYTF.